This T cell receptor (beta chain) originates from a study of Graves' ophthalmopathy and Graves' hyperthyroidism. Deletions cut 3 bases from V and 6 bases from J, with 9 bases between. Germline V lookup: CDR1 LGHDT, CDR2 YNNKEL (reference sequence). CDR3 size: 12 residues. Clinical symptoms, serum thyroxine, TRAb, thyroid ultrasound and orbital computed tomography determined diagnosis. CDR3 regions of TCR beta were amplified from RNA transcripts. An opening RT-PCR round employed HTBI primers and preceded a second-round multiplex PCR. TCRdb itself ran the multiplex PCR reads through MiXCR, one entry per CDR3 protein. The sample has some 360,000 distinct CDR3 sequences; about 15% are singletons. This clonotype was counted only a few times.

The sample consisted of peripheral blood. The rearrangement joins TRBV3-1 to TRBJ2-7; D possibly corresponds to TRBD1 (6 bases). The source of this sequence is an adult woman with stable Graves' hyperthyroidism. The CDR3 here is CASSHDRREQYF. The CDR3 bases are TGTGCCAGCAGCCATGACAGGCGCGAGCAGTACTTC.